At least ten counts were recorded for the clone carrying this T cell receptor (beta chain). No antigen is known for it. This sample was taken from a study of naive and memory T cell subsets. Overall study results and limits: TCR transcript changes with activation or differentiation may affect this RNA method.

Trimming shortened V by 7 bases and J by 5 bases, and 17 bases separated the two germline ends. Per germline, CDR1 LGHDT and CDR2 YNNKEL (reference sequence). CDR3 length equals 14 residues. The library had UMIs added by 3' ligation of an oligonucleotide to TCR cDNA. Adult healthy volunteers gave 2.5 ml peripheral blood for whole-blood RNA. Unsorted total RNA, roughly 1 to 1000 ng, was DNase treated before reverse transcription. Four PCR rounds used nested alpha and beta constant region primers plus the SP2 primer. A single record per CDR3 protein comes from TCRdb applying MiXCR to the 5' RACE reads. The data contain 55,000 to 70,000 distinct CDR3 sequences, around 7.3% of them seen just once; the ten biggest clones take up 9% to 10%.

The sequence was obtained from a female donor in good health. The chain joins TRBV3-1 to TRBJ1-2, with D possibly TRBD1 on 5 matching bases. The CDR3 DNA reads TGTGCCAGCACCGCCGGGACCGATCCTTATGGCTACACCTTC. This encodes CASTAGTDPYGYTF. Together with reference TRBV3-1 and TRBJ1-2, the CDR3 gives the full variable domain: DTAVSQTPKYLVTQMGNDKSIKCEQNLGHDTMYWYKQDSKKFLKIMFSYNNKELIINETVPNRFSPKSPDKAHLNLHINSLELGDSAVYFCASTAGTDPYGYTFGSGTRLTVV.